This is a list of T cell receptor beta chains from one sample in a study of cytomegalovirus exposure and HLA in healthy donors. Assay used: immunoSEQ multiplex PCR; TCRdb lists only in-frame clones, some missing. The sample holds about 130,000 clones, 80% seen once. Sequenced material: PBMCs. These TCRs come from a woman between 40 and 50 years old in good health and CMV-seronegative. The CDR3 runs from the conserved cysteine through the conserved F or W. D genes are given only for firm matches. Some rows have no size entry. The others give once, few or many, or a class for an expanded clone.

V gene,J gene,D gene,clone size,CDR3 protein,CDR3 DNA
TRBV5-4,TRBJ1-4,TRBD1,.,CASSDQGAAGNEKLFF,TGTGCCAGCAGCGACCAGGGGGCGGCCGGTAATGAAAAACTGTTTTTT
TRBV5-1,TRBJ2-7,.,.,CASSWLEGVRTYEQYF,TGCGCCAGCAGCTGGTTAGAGGGGGTCCGTACTTACGAGCAGTACTTC
TRBV5-8,TRBJ2-1,.,.,CASSLWGQTIEQFF,TGTGCCAGCAGCTTGTGGGGGCAAACTATTGAGCAGTTCTTC
TRBV11-2,TRBJ2-7,TRBD1,.,CASSTGGSYEQYF,TGTGCCAGCAGTACAGGGGGCTCCTACGAGCAGTACTTC
TRBV19,TRBJ2-3,.,once,CASSLRGGFTDTQYF,TGTGCCAGTAGCCTTCGAGGTGGGTTCACAGATACGCAGTATTTT
TRBV5-1,TRBJ1-1,TRBD1,once,CASSKGQGEAFF,TGCGCCAGCAGCAAAGGACAGGGTGAAGCTTTCTTT
TRBV4-2,TRBJ2-3,TRBD2,.,CASSPASGRAGYGDTQYF,TGTGCCAGCAGCCCGGCTAGCGGGAGGGCCGGTTATGGAGATACGCAGTATTTT
TRBV5-1,TRBJ2-4,.,.,CASSPHHIIQAKNIQYF,TGCGCCAGCAGCCCCCACCATATAATACAAGCCAAAAACATTCAGTACTTC
TRBV18,TRBJ1-6,TRBD1,.,CASSPSGQGAFSSYNSPLHF,TGTGCCAGCTCACCATCCGGACAGGGGGCGTTTTCCTCCTATAATTCACCCCTCCACTTT
TRBV28,TRBJ1-4,TRBD1,.,CASRLDRGDEKLFF,TGTGCCAGCAGACTGGACAGGGGTGATGAAAAACTGTTTTTT
TRBV28,TRBJ2-3,.,.,CASILQAGPTDTQYF,TGTGCCAGCATCCTACAAGCGGGTCCCACGGATACGCAGTATTTT
TRBV10-2,TRBJ1-6,TRBD1,.,CASSAPGQPYSPLHF,TGCGCCAGCAGTGCACCGGGACAGCCATATTCACCCCTCCACTTT
TRBV2,TRBJ1-2,.,.,CASSEGRAPTRYGYTF,TGTGCCAGCAGTGAAGGGAGGGCCCCGACCCGCTATGGCTACACCTTC
TRBV9,TRBJ1-5,.,.,CASSVEGRDNQPQHF,TGTGCCAGCAGCGTAGAGGGCAGGGACAATCAGCCCCAGCATTTT
TRBV7-3,TRBJ2-1,TRBD2,.,CASSPTSGRYNEQFF,TGTGCCAGCAGCCCGACTAGCGGGAGGTACAATGAGCAGTTCTTC
TRBV15,TRBJ2-5,.,.,CATSRTGQQETQYF,TGTGCCACCAGCAGAACCGGACAGCAAGAGACCCAGTACTTC
TRBV7-9,TRBJ2-1,TRBD2,.,CASSQGGEQFF,TGTGCCAGCAGTCAGGGAGGGGAGCAGTTCTTC
TRBV7-7,TRBJ2-5,.,.,CASSVGLGETQYF,TGTGCTAGCAGCGTCGGACTGGGGGAGACCCAGTACTTC
TRBV5-1,TRBJ1-5,.,.,CASSPGHGDDQPQHF,TGCGCCAGCAGCCCGGGACACGGGGATGATCAGCCCCAGCATTTT
TRBV27,TRBJ1-6,.,.,CASTLGGANSPLHF,TGTGCCAGCACCCTCGGGGGGGCGAATTCACCCCTCCACTTT
TRBV9,TRBJ2-5,.,.,CASSVSGDVVETQYF,TGTGCCAGCAGCGTTTCAGGGGATGTGGTAGAGACCCAGTACTTC
TRBV9,TRBJ1-4,.,.,CASSPPPGGGEKLFF,TGTGCCAGCAGCCCGCCCCCCGGGGGGGGTGAAAAACTGTTTTTT
TRBV2,TRBJ2-7,.,.,CASNRDSYEQYF,TGTGCCAGCAACCGGGATTCCTACGAGCAGTACTTC
TRBV27,TRBJ1-4,.,once,CASSPSINEKLFF,TGTGCCAGCAGTCCGAGTATTAATGAAAAACTGTTTTTT
TRBV28,TRBJ1-1,.,.,CASSSPRVGTEAFF,TGTGCCAGCAGCTCACCCAGGGTGGGCACTGAAGCTTTCTTT
TRBV9,TRBJ1-4,.,.,CASSVTGSSIEKLFF,TGTGCCAGCAGCGTAACAGGGAGCTCGATTGAAAAACTGTTTTTT
TRBV14,TRBJ2-1,TRBD1,few,CASSPGQGEYNEQFF,TGTGCCAGCAGCCCCGGACAGGGGGAGTACAATGAGCAGTTCTTC
TRBV7-8,TRBJ2-2,TRBD2,.,CASSFQWGGNTGELFF,TGTGCCAGCAGCTTTCAGTGGGGGGGGAACACCGGGGAGCTGTTTTTT
TRBV5-1,TRBJ2-2,.,.,CASSLGHPSGELFF,TGCGCCAGCAGCTTAGGACACCCTAGCGGGGAGCTGTTTTTT
TRBV7-2,TRBJ2-5,TRBD1,.,CASSLRDSYQETQYF,TGTGCCAGCAGCCTCCGGGACAGCTACCAAGAGACCCAGTACTTC
TRBV13,TRBJ1-2,.,.,CASSFTLHTSGGGYTF,TGTGCCAGCAGCTTCACCCTTCACACTTCGGGGGGGGGCTACACCTTC
TRBV29-1,TRBJ2-7,TRBD2,.,CSVEEGTSGKARYEQYF,TGCAGCGTTGAAGAAGGGACTAGCGGGAAGGCCCGCTACGAGCAGTACTTC
TRBV5-1,TRBJ2-7,.,.,CASSTGTGGYEQYF,TGCGCCAGCAGCACGGGGACCGGGGGTTACGAGCAGTACTTC
TRBV27,TRBJ1-4,.,.,CASSTKGWTNEKLFF,TGTGCCAGCAGTACGAAGGGGTGGACTAATGAAAAACTGTTTTTT
TRBV5-1,TRBJ2-5,TRBD2,.,CASSLIPTSGIETQYF,TGCGCCAGCAGCTTGATCCCCACTAGCGGGATAGAGACCCAGTACTTC
TRBV27,TRBJ1-6,.,.,CASSLGQANSPLHF,TGTGCCAGCAGTTTAGGGCAGGCGAATTCACCCCTCCACTTT
TRBV27,TRBJ1-2,.,.,CASSSNREISGYTF,TGTGCCAGCAGTTCGAACAGGGAGATCAGTGGCTACACCTTC
TRBV6-1,TRBJ1-1,TRBD1,once,CASSDIRTGRTEAFF,TGTGCCAGCAGTGATATCAGGACAGGGAGAACTGAAGCTTTCTTT
TRBV6-6,TRBJ1-2,.,.,CASSPLPGVYGYTF,TGTGCCAGCAGCCCTCTCCCAGGGGTCTATGGCTACACCTTC
TRBV7-8,TRBJ2-7,TRBD2,.,CASTSLPGLAGAYEQYF,TGTGCCAGTACCTCTTTGCCAGGGCTAGCGGGGGCCTACGAGCAGTACTTC
TRBV28,TRBJ1-6,.,.,CASLAAQSYNSPLHF,TGTGCCAGCCTCGCCGCCCAGTCCTATAATTCACCCCTCCACTTT
TRBV2,TRBJ1-2,.,.,CASIVNNYGYTF,TGTGCCAGCATCGTAAATAACTATGGCTACACCTTC
TRBV18,TRBJ2-6,.,once,CASSPNPLAPSGANVLTF,TGTGCCAGCTCACCAAACCCTCTGGCCCCCTCTGGGGCCAACGTCCTGACTTTC
TRBV5-4,TRBJ2-3,.,few,CASSLTSFEADTQYF,TGTGCCAGCAGCTTGACTAGCTTCGAAGCAGATACGCAGTATTTT
TRBV6-5,TRBJ1-2,.,.,CASSFKPGHEGYTF,TGTGCCAGCAGTTTCAAACCGGGACACGAGGGCTACACCTTC
TRBV5-6,TRBJ2-7,.,.,CASSWVGQGHYEQYF,TGTGCCAGCAGCTGGGTTGGGCAGGGACACTACGAGCAGTACTTC
TRBV28,TRBJ2-1,TRBD2,.,CASLHSGRSLEQFF,TGTGCCAGCCTTCATAGCGGGAGATCTCTTGAGCAGTTCTTC
TRBV11-2,TRBJ2-5,TRBD2,once,CASSSSGQQETQYF,TGTGCCAGCAGCTCTAGCGGACAACAAGAGACCCAGTACTTC
TRBV21-1,TRBJ1-1,.,.,CASSKDHAALYCAEAFF,TGTGCCAGCAGCAAGGATCACGCGGCGCTGTACTGTGCAGAAGCTTTCTTT
TRBV5-1,TRBJ2-2,.,.,CASSLDRELRELFF,TGCGCCAGCAGCTTGGATCGGGAGTTACGGGAGCTGTTTTTT
TRBV4-1,TRBJ2-5,TRBD2,.,CASSLPSSGGETQYF,TGCGCCAGCAGCCTCCCAAGTTCGGGGGGGGAGACCCAGTACTTC
TRBV28,TRBJ2-7,TRBD2,.,CASSGTSGTYITYEQYF,TGTGCCAGCTCGGGGACTAGCGGGACCTATATAACCTACGAGCAGTACTTC
TRBV11-3,TRBJ2-2,TRBD1,.,CASTDRGSGGELFF,TGTGCCAGCACGGACAGGGGCTCGGGCGGGGAGCTGTTTTTT
TRBV7-9,TRBJ2-5,.,.,CASSFGQQETQYF,TGTGCCAGCAGCTTCGGACAGCAAGAGACCCAGTACTTC
TRBV6-5,TRBJ2-7,TRBD2,.,CASSPSSGGFYEQYF,TGTGCCAGCAGTCCATCTAGCGGGGGGTTCTACGAGCAGTACTTC
TRBV11-2,TRBJ2-5,TRBD2,.,CASSQGLAGGIYQETQYF,TGTGCCAGCAGCCAGGGACTAGCGGGAGGGATATACCAAGAGACCCAGTACTTC
TRBV27,TRBJ2-1,TRBD2,few,CASSLGLAGNEQFF,TGTGCCAGCAGTTTAGGACTAGCGGGAAATGAGCAGTTCTTC
TRBV6-5,TRBJ1-2,.,.,CASSYSNDRLYGYTF,TGTGCCAGCAGTTACTCGAACGACAGATTATATGGCTACACCTTC
TRBV28,TRBJ1-2,TRBD1,.,CASSPGQGRSYTF,TGTGCCAGCAGCCCCGGACAGGGCCGCTCCTACACCTTC
TRBV5-4,TRBJ1-2,.,.,CASSLGSGRDTF,TGTGCCAGCAGCTTGGGGTCAGGGCGAGACACCTTC